Each of the 3 T cell receptor beta chains below was sequenced from the same sample in a study of T cell responses to AZD1222 COVID-19 vaccine. Sequencing was performed with immunoSEQ multiplex PCR; in TCRdb, only in-frame clones are kept and a portion is missing. This sample yields tens of thousands of clones, of which 80% are seen a single time; around 3.6% belongs to the top ten. The material sequenced was peripheral blood, taken on day 0 of AZD1222 vaccination. These receptors were obtained from an adult in good health.

This chain connects TRBV2 to TRBJ1-4, with D uncertain. The germline V and J ends were trimmed by 6 bases and 5 bases, with 13 bases remaining between them. Per the germline V gene, CDR1 is SNHLY and CDR2 is FYNNEI. CDR3 length equals 14 residues. CDR3: CASSPSGWNEKLFF. The CDR3 DNA is TGTGCCAGCAGCCCCTCGGGATGGAATGAAAAACTGTTTTTT. Looking up the rest from reference TRBV2 and TRBJ1-4 gives the full variable domain: EPEVTQTPSHQVTQMGQEVILRCVPISNHLYFYWYRQILGQKVEFLVSFYNNEISEKSEIFDDQFSVERPDGSNFTLKIRSTKLEDSAMYFCASSPSGWNEKLFFGSGTQLSVL.

V is TRBV24-1 and J is TRBJ2-7, with 11 bases identical to TRBD1. Unmatched junction bases numbered 5, after V lost 0 bases and J lost 2 bases. This CDR3 has 17 amino acids. CDR1 and CDR2 (germline): KGHDR, SFDVKD. The CDR3 reads CATSDLQGQGVPYEQYF. The CDR3 bases are TGTGCCACCAGTGATTTGCAGGGACAGGGGGTCCCCTACGAGCAGTACTTC.

This clone occurred a few times. The rearrangement links TRBV10-2 to TRBJ2-1; D call uncertain. Germline lookup yields CDR1 WSHSY and CDR2 SAAADI. V gave up 6 bases and J gave up 10 bases, with 16 bases separating them. This CDR3 spans 13 amino acids. The CDR3 coding sequence is TGCGCCAGCAGCACCATAGAAGGGCACGAGCAGTTCTTC. Translating it yields CASSTIEGHEQFF.